The 32 T cell receptor beta chains below were found in one sample sequenced in a study of T cell repertoires in cytomegalovirus infection. These receptors are not linked to any known antigen. TCRdb redid the calling of the reads with MiXCR, one entry per CDR3 protein. Seen here are about 920,000 distinct CDR3 sequences, around 32% observed once, and the top ten hold over 12%. Sequences were derived from cultured CD8+ T cells from PBMCs, sampled from culture after CMV antigen stimulation. These receptors were obtained from a human donor in good health (CMV status not recorded). Some clones in this sample may be carry-over from other donors' samples.

The table lists this clonotype with a few counts. The genes are TRBV10-2 and TRBJ2-5; D possibly corresponds to TRBD2 (6 bases). The CDR3 is made up of 14 amino acids. Germline V gene data show CDR1 as WSHSY and CDR2 as SAAADI. V was clipped by 4 bases and J by 3 bases, with 12 bases between them. The CDR3 reads CASSGADYEETQYF. The DNA for the CDR3 is TGCGCCAGCAGTGGGGCGGACTATGAAGAGACCCAGTACTTC.

The chain employs TRBV12-3 or TRBV12-4 and TRBJ1-1; D is perhaps TRBD1 (5 bases). The CDR3 covers 16 residues. V lost 1 base and J 10 bases, leaving 22 bases between the germline ends. The CDR3 sequence: CASSLDPQGYEGIAFF. CDR3 bases: TGTGCCAGCAGTTTAGACCCCCAGGGATATGAGGGAATAGCTTTCTTT.

This chain uses TRBV7-9 with TRBJ2-2; 11 positions match TRBD2. The germline gives CDR1 SEHNR, CDR2 FQNEAQ (reference sequence). V trimming: 11 bases; J trimming: 1 base; junction bases outside the gene matches: 6. CDR3 size: 15 residues. CDR3 region: CAFRLAGMNTGELFF. Written as DNA, the CDR3 is TGTGCCTTCCGACTAGCGGGGATGAACACCGGGGAGCTGTTTTTT. The full variable domain, its missing parts supplied by reference TRBV7-9 and TRBJ2-2, is DTGVSQNPRHKITKRGQNVTFRCDPISEHNRLYWYRQTLGQGPEFLTYFQNEAQLEKSRLLSDRFSAERPKGSFSTLEIQRTEQGDSAMYLCAFRLAGMNTGELFFGEGSRLTVL.

A word on this clonotype: The junction does not match germline at one end; this may be a read error. The chain joins TRBV3-1 to TRBJ2-5, with D hard to call. Per the germline V gene, CDR1 is LGHDT and CDR2 is YNNKEL (reference sequence). The CDR3 has 14 residues. Here the CDR3 DNA reads TGCGCCAGCAGCCAAGATTTGAGTGGAGAGACCCAGTACTTC. It encodes CASSQDLSGETQYF.

This clonotype was observed a handful of times. This chain links TRBV3-1 with TRBJ1-2; the match to TRBD1 covers 10 bases. Trimming took 1 base from V and 5 from J; bases not matched to a gene: 7. Germline V gene data show CDR1 as LGHDT and CDR2 as YNNKEL (reference sequence). The CDR3 totals 16 residues. The CDR3 here is CASSQGDRGLTYGYTF. CDR3 in DNA: TGTGCCAGCAGCCAAGGGGACAGGGGATTGACATATGGCTACACCTTC.

This clonotype was observed a handful of times. This chain joins TRBV11-2 and TRBJ1-4; the D gene is possibly TRBD1 (5 bases). Germline V gene sequence: CDR1 SGHAT, CDR2 FQNNGV. V lost 5 bases, J lost 7 bases, and 17 bases lay in between. This CDR3 comprises 15 residues. The CDR3: CASSPARGAGEKLFF. The CDR3 DNA sequence: TGTGCCAGCAGCCCAGCTAGGGGCGCGGGTGAAAAACTGTTTTTT.

This clonotype was counted a few times. The chain is built from TRBV3-1 and TRBJ2-1, with D tentatively TRBD2 (5 bases). This CDR3 spans 15 amino acids. Germline V gene sequence: CDR1 LGHDT, CDR2 YNNKEL (reference sequence). V gave up 6 bases and J gave up 9 bases, with 21 bases separating them. The CDR3 nucleotides read TGTGCCAGCAGAGAATTAACTGAGGGCGGTGGTGAGCAGTTCTTC. This translates into CASRELTEGGGEQFF.

This clonotype turned up a few times. This rearrangement joins TRBV2 to TRBJ1-1; no definite D call. The CDR3 loop spans 15 amino acids. The germline V gene has CDR1 SNHLY and CDR2 FYNNEI. V shed 3 bases and J shed 0 bases, with 11 bases lying between them. Written as DNA, the CDR3 is TGTGCCAGCAGTGATGGGCTGCGGATGAACACTGAAGCTTTCTTT. Protein: CASSDGLRMNTEAFF.

The chain joins TRBV15 to TRBJ1-2; TRBD1 agrees at 8 bases. The V segment lost 3 bases and the J segment 4 bases; nucleotides outside the gene matches: 4. Germline values: CDR1 LNHNV, CDR2 YYDKDF (reference sequence). There are 14 residues in the CDR3. The CDR3 sequence is CATSSDRGVYGYTF. The CDR3 DNA sequence: TGTGCCACCAGCAGTGACAGGGGAGTCTATGGCTACACCTTC.

Many counts were recorded for this clonotype. The rearrangement links TRBV7-8 to TRBJ2-3; TRBD1 or TRBD2 may be the D gene (6 bases each). The CDR3 totals 19 residues. CDR1 SGHVS and CDR2 FQNEAQ come from the germline V gene. The V and J ends lost 0 bases and 2 bases respectively, with 21 bases between them. CDR3 nucleotide sequence: TGTGCCAGCAGCTTAGCCGAACTTGCCGAGGGGGGATACACAGATACGCAGTATTTT. This codes for CASSLAELAEGGYTDTQYF. Variable domain in full (rest from reference TRBV7-8 and TRBJ2-3): GAGVSQSPRYKVAKRGQDVALRCDPISGHVSLFWYQQALGQGPEFLTYFQNEAQLDKSGLPSDRFFAERPEGSVSTLKIQRTQQEDSAVYLCASSLAELAEGGYTDTQYFGPGTRLTVL.

This clonotype has a handful of counts. The gene calls are TRBV27 and TRBJ2-7, with 8 bases identical to TRBD2. V dropped 0 bases and J dropped 6; count of bases not matched to a gene: 1. There are 13 residues in the CDR3. Looked up from germline, CDR1 is MNHEY and CDR2 is SMNVEV (reference sequence). CDR3 in amino acids: CASSLSRGGEQYV. For the CDR3, the DNA is TGTGCCAGCAGTTTATCCCGGGGGGGCGAGCAGTACGTC.

J is TRBJ1-5 and V is TRBV27; D is perhaps TRBD1 (6 bases). Germline CDR1 reads MNHEY; CDR2 reads SMNVEV (reference sequence). The V end lost 4 bases, the J end lost 3 bases, and 19 bases lay between the germline ends. The CDR3 is 17 residues long. CDR3 in amino acids: CASSSLQTGDYNQPQHF. The CDR3 nucleotides are TGTGCCAGCAGTTCCCTCCAGACAGGCGACTACAATCAGCCCCAGCATTTT.

This clonotype was seen repeatedly, ten times or more. This sequence joins TRBV7-2 and TRBJ2-5; TRBD1 is a possible D gene (6 bases). CDR1 SGHTA and CDR2 FQGNSA come from the germline V gene. The CDR3 has 15 residues. Trimming pared 1 base from V and 5 bases from J, leaving 14 bases between. CDR3 sequence: CASSLGTVARETQYF. The DNA for the CDR3 is TGTGCCAGCAGCTTAGGGACAGTGGCCCGGGAGACCCAGTACTTC. Together with reference TRBV7-2 and TRBJ2-5, the CDR3 gives the full variable domain: GAGVSQSPSNKVTEKGKDVELRCDPISGHTALYWYRQSLGQGLEFLIYFQGNSAPDKSGLPSDRFSAERTGGSVSTLTIQRTQQEDSAVYLCASSLGTVARETQYFGPGTRLLVL.

The genes are TRBV9 and TRBJ2-1; D is ambiguous. The germline CDR1 and CDR2 sequences are SGDLS and YYNGEE. V was trimmed by 4 bases and J by 5 bases, leaving 13 bases between them. The CDR3 is 14 residues long. The CDR3 DNA sequence: TGTGCCAGCAGCCCGAGGAGTGCCGACAATGAGCAGTTCTTC. This gives the protein CASSPRSADNEQFF.

The J gene is TRBJ2-2, the V gene TRBV19; no definite D call. From germline, CDR1 is LNHDA and CDR2 SQIVND (reference sequence). CDR3 length: 10 amino acids. The CDR3 loop is CVTSAGELFF. The CDR3 DNA follows: TGTGTCACGTCCGCAGGGGAGCTGTTTTTT. Full variable domain (missing parts from reference TRBV19 and TRBJ2-2): DGGITQSPKYLFRKEGQNVTLSCEQNLNHDAMYWYRQDPGQGLRLIYYSQIVNDFQKGDIAEGYSVSREKKESFPLTVTSAQKNPTAFYLCVTSAGELFFGEGSRLTVL.

This chain uses TRBV10-3 with TRBJ1-2; 7 positions match TRBD1. This CDR3 has 15 amino acids. Germline values: CDR1 ENHRY, CDR2 SYGVKD. The V and J ends lost 3 bases and 2 bases, in that order; junction bases with no gene match: 6. CDR3 in amino acids: CAISEEAGGNYGYTF. In DNA form, the CDR3 reads TGTGCCATCAGTGAAGAGGCAGGGGGGAACTATGGCTACACCTTC.

The chain carries TRBV7-9 and TRBJ1-2, with D perhaps TRBD1 (6 bases). Trimming took 1 base from V and 8 from J, leaving 17 bases between them. CDR3 length: 15 residues. CDR1 SEHNR and CDR2 FQNEAQ come from the germline V gene (reference sequence). The DNA for the CDR3 is TGTGCCAGCAGCTTAGTGAAGTGGGGGGCGCGCGGCTACACCTTC. This codes for CASSLVKWGARGYTF. The variable domain in full, with the rest retrieved from reference TRBV7-9 and TRBJ1-2, is DTGVSQNPRHKITKRGQNVTFRCDPISEHNRLYWYRQTLGQGPEFLTYFQNEAQLEKSRLLSDRFSAERPKGSFSTLEIQRTEQGDSAMYLCASSLVKWGARGYTFGSGTRLTVV.

CDR3 residues: CASSEDEGATGELFF. The CDR3 nucleotides are TGTGCCAGCAGCGAAGACGAGGGAGCCACCGGGGAGCTGTTTTTT. The chain recombines TRBV5-6 with TRBJ2-2, with TRBD2 as a possible D gene (5 bases). The CDR3 is 15 residues long. Trimming cost V 4 bases and J 4 bases, with 14 bases left between them. Germline V gene data show CDR1 as SGHDT and CDR2 as YYEEEE.

A few counts support this clonotype. This may be a read error: a much more frequent sequence differs by one nucleotide. V usage is TRBV7-9 and J usage is TRBJ1-5, with D possibly being TRBD1 (6 bases). V lost 4 bases, J lost 5 bases, and 9 bases lay in between. The CDR3 has 13 amino acids. CDR1 and CDR2 (germline): SEHNR, FQNEAQ (reference sequence). The CDR3 protein is CASSSTGYQPQHF. As DNA, the CDR3 is TGTGCCAGCAGCTCTACAGGGTATCAGCCCCAGCATTTT. The full variable domain, completed using reference TRBV7-9 and TRBJ1-5, is DTGVSQNPRHKITKRGQNVTFRCDPISEHNRLYWYRQTLGQGPEFLTYFQNEAQLEKSRLLSDRFSAERPKGSFSTLEIQRTEQGDSAMYLCASSSTGYQPQHFGDGTRLSIL.

This sequence joins TRBV19 and TRBJ1-4; maybe TRBD1 (5 bases). The CDR3 loop spans 15 amino acids. Trimming shortened V by 5 bases and J by 2 bases, and 12 bases separated the two germline ends. Per germline, CDR1 LNHDA and CDR2 SQIVND (reference sequence). The CDR3 DNA follows: TGTGCCAGTAGTCCCTTGGGGGATACTAATGAAAAACTGTTTTTT. It is translated as CASSPLGDTNEKLFF.

The V call is TRBV14, the J call TRBJ2-7, with TRBD2 identical over 7 bases. Germline V gene lookup returns CDR1 SGHDN and CDR2 FVKESK. The trim removed 4 bases at V and 5 bases at J, leaving 11 bases unmatched. The CDR3 loop spans 15 amino acids. CDR3 DNA: TGTGCCAGCAGCCCCCGAGGGAGGGGAGTAAACGAGCAGTACTTC. This codes for CASSPRGRGVNEQYF.

The chain combines TRBV6-5 with TRBJ2-2; TRBD1 matches at 10 bases. The germline CDR1 and CDR2 sequences are MNHEY and SVGAGI. The length of the CDR3 is 15 residues. Unmatched junction bases numbered 9, after V lost 7 bases and J lost 7 bases. DNA for the CDR3: TGTGCCAGCACCCCGGGACAGGGGTACATCGGGGAGCTGTTTTTT. This gives the protein CASTPGQGYIGELFF.

This chain uses TRBV24-1 with TRBJ2-2; 7 bases are shared with TRBD1. V gave up 6 bases and J gave up 6 bases; unmatched junction bases: 6. Germline CDR1 reads KGHDR; CDR2 reads SFDVKD. The CDR3 consists of 14 residues. The CDR3 region has the DNA TGTGCCACCAGTCTGACAGGGACACCCGGGGAGCTGTTTTTT. Residues: CATSLTGTPGELFF.

The chain employs TRBV4-3 and TRBJ1-6; no definite D call. Germline V lookup: CDR1 LGHNA, CDR2 YSLEER. There are 17 residues in the CDR3. V lost 1 base to trimming and J lost 0 bases, with 10 bases between them. The CDR3 nucleotides read TGCGCCAGCAGCCAAGGACTTCCTAGCTCCTATAATTCACCCCTCCACTTT. Translation gives CASSQGLPSSYNSPLHF.

This clonotype was counted only a few times. This rearrangement joins TRBV28 to TRBJ1-6; D unresolved. Germline V lookup: CDR1 MDHEN, CDR2 SYDVKM. The CDR3 runs to 14 residues. The ends were cut back, 3 bases at V and 7 bases at J, with 10 bases in the middle. Written as DNA, the CDR3 is TGTGCCAGCAGTTTTGACGACGGAAATTCACCCCTCCACTTT. Its translation: CASSFDDGNSPLHF.

Concerning this clonotype itself: With a much larger clone just one base away, this may be a read error. The chain links TRBV7-2 to TRBJ2-3; maybe TRBD2 (5 bases). Germline V gene data show CDR1 as SGHTA and CDR2 as FQGNSA. The CDR3 loop spans 15 amino acids. CDR3 bases: TGTGTCAGCAGCTTAGCTGGCGGGCACACAGATACGCAGTATTTT. Its translation is CVSSLAGGHTDTQYF.

This clonotype has ten or more counts. This sequence joins TRBV7-9 and TRBJ1-5; D possibly corresponds to TRBD1 (6 bases). Germline CDR1 reads SEHNR; CDR2 reads FQNEAQ (reference sequence). The CDR3 sequence is 17 residues long. The V end was cut by 3 bases, the J end by 3 bases, with 18 bases between. CDR3 DNA: TGTGCCAGCAGCTTTTCAGGGGTTTTGCCCGACAATCAGCCCCAGCATTTT. This codes for CASSFSGVLPDNQPQHF.

The V and J genes are TRBV23-1 and TRBJ1-6; D is possibly TRBD1 (5 bases). TRBV23-1 is assigned to the ORF class and has an uncertain function. Trimming cost V 2 bases and J 8 bases, with 16 bases left between them. The CDR3 sequence is 16 residues long. The CDR3 loop is CASSQNTSRRDSPLHF. DNA for the CDR3: TGCGCCAGCAGTCAAAACACAAGCCGCAGGGATTCACCCCTCCACTTT.

This clonotype was seen more than once but under ten times. The chain links TRBV27 to TRBJ1-1; D gene ambiguous. Trimming removed 6 bases at V and 0 bases at J, with 8 bases between. Germline V CDR1 and CDR2: MNHEY, SMNVEV (reference sequence). CDR3 length: 13 amino acids. CDR3 sequence reads: CASRAVMNTEAFF. The CDR3 nucleotides are TGTGCCAGCAGGGCAGTGATGAACACTGAAGCTTTCTTT.

This clonotype was counted only a few times. The chain couples TRBV7-9 to TRBJ2-2, with 11 positions matching TRBD2. After removal of 6 bases from V and 4 bases from J, the junction contained 7 bases not matched to a gene. The germline V gene encodes CDR1 SEHNR and CDR2 FQNEAQ (reference sequence). The CDR3 is made up of 16 amino acids. The DNA of the CDR3 is TGTGCCAGCAGTAAGACTAGCGGGGTCCTCACCGGGGAGCTGTTTTTT. Protein: CASSKTSGVLTGELFF.

The chain has TRBV9 and TRBJ2-1; D unresolved. Trimming left V 3 bases short and J 0 bases short, with 13 bases between. The germline CDR1 and CDR2 sequences are SGDLS and YYNGEE. CDR3 length equals 16 residues. The CDR3 DNA follows: TGTGCCAGCAGCGGATACCATGGGTACTCCTACAATGAGCAGTTCTTC. Translation: CASSGYHGYSYNEQFF.

J is TRBJ1-1 and V is TRBV5-5; D remains ambiguous. The CDR3 contains 16 residues. CDR1 and CDR2 from the germline V gene are SGHKS and YYEKEE (reference sequence). Deletions cut 3 bases from V and 8 bases from J, with 23 bases between. The CDR3 region is CASSSPTKDRRSEAFF. CDR3 DNA sequence: TGTGCCAGCAGCTCCCCGACGAAGGACCGGCGGTCAGAAGCTTTCTTT. The full variable domain, completed using reference TRBV5-5 and TRBJ1-1, is DAGVTQSPTHLIKTRGQQVTLRCSPISGHKSVSWYQQVLGQGPQFIFQYYEKEERGRGNFPDRFSARQFPNYSSELNVNALLLGDSALYLCASSSPTKDRRSEAFFGQGTRLTVV.